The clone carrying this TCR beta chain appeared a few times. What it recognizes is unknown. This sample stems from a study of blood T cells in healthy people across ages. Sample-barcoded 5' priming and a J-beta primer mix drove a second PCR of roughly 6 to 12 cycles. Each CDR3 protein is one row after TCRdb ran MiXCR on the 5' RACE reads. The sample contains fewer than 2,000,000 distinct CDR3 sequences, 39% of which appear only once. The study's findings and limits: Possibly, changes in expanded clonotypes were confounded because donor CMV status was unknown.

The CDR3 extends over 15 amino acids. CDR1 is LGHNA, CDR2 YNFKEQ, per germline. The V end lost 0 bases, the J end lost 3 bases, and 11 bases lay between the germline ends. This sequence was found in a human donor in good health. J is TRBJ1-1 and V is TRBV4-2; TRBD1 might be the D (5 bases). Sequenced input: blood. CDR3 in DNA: TGTGCCAGCAGCCAAGATTGGGGGGGGGACACTGAAGCTTTCTTT. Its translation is CASSQDWGGDTEAFF.